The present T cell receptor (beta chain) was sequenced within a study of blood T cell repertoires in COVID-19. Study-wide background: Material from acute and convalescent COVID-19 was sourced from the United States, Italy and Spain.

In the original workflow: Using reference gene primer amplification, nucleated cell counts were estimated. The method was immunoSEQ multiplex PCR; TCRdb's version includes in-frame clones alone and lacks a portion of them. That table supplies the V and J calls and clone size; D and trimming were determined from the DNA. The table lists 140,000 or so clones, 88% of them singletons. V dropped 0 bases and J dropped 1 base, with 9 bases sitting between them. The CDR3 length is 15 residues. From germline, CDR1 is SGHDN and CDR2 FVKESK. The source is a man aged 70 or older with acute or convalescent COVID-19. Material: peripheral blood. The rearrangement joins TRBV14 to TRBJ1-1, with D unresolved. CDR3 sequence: CASSQDLAGNTEAFF. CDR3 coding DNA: TGTGCCAGCAGCCAAGATCTTGCAGGGAACACTGAAGCTTTCTTT.